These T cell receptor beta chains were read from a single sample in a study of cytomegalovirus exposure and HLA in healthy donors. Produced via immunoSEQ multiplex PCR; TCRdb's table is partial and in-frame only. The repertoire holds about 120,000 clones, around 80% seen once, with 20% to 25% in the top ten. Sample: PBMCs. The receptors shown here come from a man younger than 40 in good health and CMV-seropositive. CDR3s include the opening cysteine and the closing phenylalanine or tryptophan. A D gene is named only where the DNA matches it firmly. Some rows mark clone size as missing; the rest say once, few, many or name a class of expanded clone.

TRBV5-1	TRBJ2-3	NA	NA	TGCGCCAGCAGCACTGTGGTGGGAGACCCTTTCTGGCAGTATTTT	CASSTVVGDPFWQYF
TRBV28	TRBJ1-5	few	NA	TGTGCCAGCAGTTGGGGGGGCAAAGGGAGCAATCAGCCCCAGCATTTT	CASSWGGKGSNQPQHF
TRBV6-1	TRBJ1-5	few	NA	TGTGCCAGCAGTGGAAGGAGGAATAATCAGCCCCAGCATTTT	CASSGRRNNQPQHF
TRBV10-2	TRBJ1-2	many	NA	TGCGCCAGCAGTGAACAGAATAACTATGGCTACACCTTC	CASSEQNNYGYTF
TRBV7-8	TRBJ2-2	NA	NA	TGTGCCAGCAGCCTCCCCCGACTACCCCGCGGTGGGGAGCTGTTTTTT	CASSLPRLPRGGELFF
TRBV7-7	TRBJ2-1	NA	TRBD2	TGTGCCAGCAGCTTCGGCGGGAGTCCCTACAATGAGCAGTTCTTC	CASSFGGSPYNEQFF
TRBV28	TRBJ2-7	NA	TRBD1	TGTGCCAGCAGTTTCGCGACAGGGGCCGGCTCCTACGAGCAGTACTTC	CASSFATGAGSYEQYF
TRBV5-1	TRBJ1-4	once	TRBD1	TGCGCCAGCAGCTTGGCCGGGACAGGGGGTGAAAAACTGTTTTTT	CASSLAGTGGEKLFF
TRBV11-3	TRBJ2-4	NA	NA	TGTGCCAGCAGCTTTGGATCGGGAGCCGGAAACATTCAGTACTTC	CASSFGSGAGNIQYF
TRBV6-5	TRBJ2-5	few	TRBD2	TGTGCCAGCAGTTACGGAGCGGGACCCCAAGGAGAGACCCAGTACTTC	CASSYGAGPQGETQYF
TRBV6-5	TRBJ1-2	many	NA	TGTGCCAGCAGTCCCCAGCCCGGGGATGGCTACACCTTC	CASSPQPGDGYTF
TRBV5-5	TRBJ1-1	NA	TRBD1	TGTGCCAGCAGCTTCCTGACAGGGGGACGGACTGAAGCTTTCTTT	CASSFLTGGRTEAFF
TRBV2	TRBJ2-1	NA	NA	TGTGCCAGCAGTGGATTACCAAGGGCGCGGGTTAATGAGCAGTTCTTC	CASSGLPRARVNEQFF
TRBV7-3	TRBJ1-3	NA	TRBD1	TGTGCCAGCAGCTCGGGACAGGGAAACACCATATATTTT	CASSSGQGNTIYF